The 30 T cell receptor beta chains below were found in one sample sequenced in a study of response to subunit inactivated influenza vaccine. TCRdb redid the calling of the RT-PCR reads with MiXCR, one entry per CDR3 protein. The sample records fewer than 700,000 distinct CDR3 sequences, approximately 13% being singletons. Specimen: PBMCs from blood, collected roughly 6 weeks after vaccination. All receptors derive from a man aged 50-60 years who received an inactivated influenza vaccine.

This clonotype was picked up a small number of times. The chain carries TRBV20-1 and TRBJ2-7, with 7 bases lining up with TRBD2. In germline, CDR1 is DFQATT, CDR2 SNEGSKA (reference sequence). CDR3 size: 14 residues. J gave up 3 bases and V 5 bases, and 10 bases lay outside the gene matches. As DNA, the CDR3 is TGCAGTGCTCCCCGCGTGGGGGGGATCTACGAGCAGTACTTC. This sequence encodes CSAPRVGGIYEQYF.

The genes are TRBV12-3 or TRBV12-4 and TRBJ2-7; D gene ambiguous. The ends were cut back, 3 bases at V and 3 bases at J, with 9 bases in the middle. The CDR3 extends over 13 amino acids. DNA for the CDR3: TGTGCCAGCAGTTTTCAGGATTTCTACGAGCAGTACTTC. It specifies CASSFQDFYEQYF.

This clonotype was detected a few times. V gene TRBV12-3 or TRBV12-4 combines with J gene TRBJ1-1; no definite D call. The CDR3 consists of 12 residues. Trimming left V 6 bases short and J 7 bases short, with 12 bases between. CDR3 sequence reads: CASSGSLFEAFF. As DNA, the CDR3 is TGTGCCAGCAGCGGCTCGCTGTTTGAAGCTTTCTTT.

This clonotype was seen only a few times. This rearrangement joins TRBV29-1 to TRBJ1-2, with 7 bases that match TRBD1. Unmatched junction bases numbered 10, after V lost 5 bases and J lost 7 bases. The CDR3 runs 13 residues. The V gene's germline CDR1 is SQVTM and CDR2 ANQGSEA. CDR3 protein: CSVRDRVIGGYTF. Written as DNA, the CDR3 is TGCAGCGTTCGAGACAGGGTAATCGGTGGCTACACCTTC.

The CDR3 nucleotides are TGTGCCACCAGCAGAGAAAGCACATTCGGGAGTGAGCAGTTCTTC. Amino acid sequence: CATSRESTFGSEQFF. The chain links TRBV15 to TRBJ2-1; a possible D gene is TRBD2 (6 bases). Germline V gives CDR1 LNHNV, CDR2 YYDKDF (reference sequence). This CDR3 comprises 15 residues. Trimming stripped 0 bases from V and 9 bases from J, with 15 bases between.

This clonotype was seen at least ten times. The chain uses TRBV29-1 and TRBJ2-7; maybe TRBD2 (5 bases). The V and J ends lost 3 bases and 6 bases respectively, with 15 bases between them. The CDR3 is 13 amino acids. Germline V gene lookup returns CDR1 SQVTM and CDR2 ANQGSEA. CDR3 sequence reads: CSVDAGKVGEQYF. CDR3 DNA sequence: TGCAGCGTTGATGCCGGGAAAGTGGGCGAGCAGTACTTC.

The table lists this clonotype with many counts. The chain combines TRBV7-6 with TRBJ2-7; 10 bases fit TRBD1. V trimming: 1 base; J trimming: 2 bases; junction bases outside the gene matches: 2. The CDR3 is made up of 15 amino acids. Looked up from germline, CDR1 is SGHVS and CDR2 is FNYEAQ. For the CDR3, the DNA is TGTGCCAGCAGCTTAGGACAGGGGGCAACCTACGAGCAGTACTTC. Protein sequence: CASSLGQGATYEQYF.

The chain recombines TRBV18 with TRBJ1-2, with D possibly being TRBD1 (5 bases). The ends were cut back, 6 bases at V and 2 bases at J, with 19 bases in the middle. Germline CDR1 and CDR2: KGHSH and LQKENI. This CDR3 comprises 16 residues. CDR3 DNA sequence: TGTGCCAGCTCTTCCGGGACGGGTATAAAGAACTATGGCTACACCTTC. Amino acid sequence: CASSSGTGIKNYGYTF.

This chain uses TRBV12-3 or TRBV12-4 with TRBJ2-3, with unresolved D. The V gene lost 6 bases and the J gene lost 2 bases, with 12 bases spanning the gap. This CDR3 comprises 14 residues. In nucleotides, the CDR3 is TGTGCCAGCAGAACGGGCCAGCACACAGATACGCAGTATTTT. This encodes CASRTGQHTDTQYF.

In its sample, this clonotype was seen a few times. This sequence joins TRBV28 and TRBJ2-3, with 12 bases fitting TRBD2. This CDR3 has 16 amino acids. J lost 6 bases, V lost 1 base, and 5 bases had no gene match. Germline lookup yields CDR1 MDHEN and CDR2 SYDVKM. The CDR3 DNA sequence: TGTGCCAGCAGTTTATACGACGGGACTAGCGGGGATACGCAGTATTTT. Protein: CASSLYDGTSGDTQYF.

The rearrangement joins TRBV20-1 to TRBJ1-1; 7 nucleotides match TRBD1. The CDR3 is 14 amino acids. The V segment lost 5 bases and the J segment 1 base; nucleotides outside the gene matches: 7. Germline-derived CDR1 and CDR2 are DFQATT and SNEGSKA (reference sequence). The CDR3 region is CSASRDSSNTEAFF. For the CDR3, the DNA is TGCAGTGCTTCACGGGACAGCTCGAACACTGAAGCTTTCTTT.

V is TRBV7-3 and J is TRBJ2-2; a possible D gene is TRBD2 (6 bases). CDR1 SGHTA and CDR2 FQGTGA come from the germline V gene. The CDR3 totals 15 residues. V gave up 5 bases and J gave up 8 bases, with 18 bases separating them. This chain's CDR3 is CASSHYNIGTGELFF. CDR3 bases: TGTGCCAGCAGCCACTACAATATAGGGACTGGGGAGCTGTTTTTT.

The chain recombines TRBV15 with TRBJ2-5; D could derive from TRBD1 or TRBD2 (5 bases each). Trimming stripped 3 bases from V and 1 base from J, with 9 bases between. Germline CDR1 reads LNHNV; CDR2 reads YYDKDF (reference sequence). This CDR3 spans 14 amino acids. The CDR3 sequence: CATSRGRSQETQYF. In DNA, the CDR3 is TGTGCCACCAGCAGGGGACGGAGCCAAGAGACCCAGTACTTC.

This clonotype has just a few counts. The CDR3 sequence: CASSIRTIQETQYF. CDR3 sequence (DNA): TGTGCCAGCAGTATCCGGACAATTCAAGAGACCCAGTACTTC. The gene calls are TRBV12-3 or TRBV12-4 and TRBJ2-5, with a possible D match to TRBD1 (5 bases). The CDR3 spans 14 residues. Deletions cut 5 bases from V and 2 bases from J, with 12 bases between.

The chain has TRBV4-2 and TRBJ2-2, with 7 bases fitting TRBD2. The ends lost 4 bases at V and 4 bases at J; junction bases unmatched: 12. This CDR3 has 17 residues. Germline-derived CDR1 and CDR2 are LGHNA and YNFKEQ. The CDR3: CASSPSPSGWSTGELFF. The CDR3, as DNA: TGTGCCAGCAGCCCATCCCCTAGCGGCTGGAGCACCGGGGAGCTGTTTTTT.

V and J are TRBV29-1 and TRBJ2-7; TRBD1 is a possible D gene (5 bases). This CDR3 has 12 residues. CDR1 is SQVTM, CDR2 ANQGSEA, per germline. V shed 5 bases and J shed 0 bases, with 8 bases lying between them. The DNA of the CDR3 is TGCAGCGTTCTAACAGGCTCCTACGAGCAGTACTTC. As protein: CSVLTGSYEQYF.

There are a few counts of this clonotype. The rearrangement links TRBV7-2 to TRBJ1-4; D may be TRBD1 (6 bases). The germline V gene has CDR1 SGHTA and CDR2 FQGNSA. The CDR3 runs 15 residues. V was trimmed by 5 bases and J by 8 bases, leaving 18 bases between them. The CDR3 bases are TGTGCCAGCAGCCCCTTGGCAGGGGTAATGGAAAAACTGTTTTTT. Encoded protein: CASSPLAGVMEKLFF.

This clonotype was seen more than once but under ten times. The V gene is TRBV5-1, the J gene TRBJ1-1; a possible D gene is TRBD1 (6 bases). Trimming took 4 bases from V and 5 from J, leaving 18 bases between them. Germline lookup yields CDR1 SGHRS and CDR2 YFSETQ. There are 15 residues in the CDR3. This chain's CDR3 is CASSGTQGGDTEAFF. Here the CDR3 DNA reads TGCGCCAGCAGCGGGACACAGGGCGGAGATACTGAAGCTTTCTTT. Complete variable domain (other parts from reference TRBV5-1 and TRBJ1-1): KAGVTQTPRYLIKTRGQQVTLSCSPISGHRSVSWYQQTPGQGLQFLFEYFSETQRNKGNFPGRFSGRQFSNSRSEMNVSTLELGDSALYLCASSGTQGGDTEAFFGQGTRLTVV.

The genes are TRBV20-1 and TRBJ1-5; TRBD1 agrees at 9 bases. V shed 7 bases and J 8 bases; nucleotides not matched to a gene: 6. Germline V lookup: CDR1 DFQATT, CDR2 SNEGSKA (reference sequence). The CDR3 has 12 amino acids. The CDR3 loop reads CSVTGQGKPQHF. CDR3 DNA: TGCAGTGTTACGGGACAGGGAAAGCCCCAGCATTTT.

The CDR3 protein is CASSGPGTENGYTF. DNA of the CDR3: TGCGCCAGCAGCGGCCCCGGGACAGAGAATGGCTACACCTTC. The chain recombines TRBV5-1 with TRBJ1-2; 7 nucleotides align to TRBD1. The CDR3 totals 14 residues. CDR1 is SGHRS and CDR2 is YFSETQ in the germline V gene. With 4 bases clipped from V and 6 bases from J, the junction kept 9 bases outside the gene matches.

This chain links TRBV15 with TRBJ1-6; TRBD1 matches 7 bases. The junction had 5 bases not matched to a gene; V was cut back by 1 base and J by 5 bases. Germline V lookup: CDR1 LNHNV, CDR2 YYDKDF (reference sequence). This CDR3 spans 16 amino acids. The CDR3 bases are TGTGCCACCAGCAGAGGCGCCGGGACAGATAATTCACCCCTCCACTTT. It is translated as CATSRGAGTDNSPLHF.

This clonotype was counted ten times or more. V gene TRBV29-1 combines with J gene TRBJ2-7, with D perhaps matching TRBD1 or TRBD2 (5 bases each). CDR1 and CDR2 from the germline V gene are SQVTM and ANQGSEA. V was trimmed by 0 bases and J by 6 bases, leaving 15 bases between them. The CDR3 is 14 residues long. The CDR3 region is CSVEEGRSPGEQYF. In DNA form, the CDR3 reads TGCAGCGTTGAAGAGGGACGCAGCCCGGGCGAGCAGTACTTC.

The V gene is TRBV7-2, the J gene TRBJ2-7; D may correspond to TRBD1 or TRBD2 (5 bases each). Germline CDR1 and CDR2: SGHTA and FQGNSA. V shed 5 bases and J shed 2 bases, with 10 bases lying between them. CDR3 length: 13 residues. The CDR3 reads CASSPRDPYEQYF. CDR3 in DNA: TGTGCCAGCAGCCCCCGGGACCCCTACGAGCAGTACTTC.

Comments on this clonotype: A read error may explain this, as a much larger clone is one base away. The chain has TRBV24-1 and TRBJ2-7, with a weak D call TRBD1 (5 bases). Per germline, CDR1 KGHDR and CDR2 SFDVKD. The CDR3 sequence is 13 residues long. The CDR3, as DNA: TGTGTCACCAGTGACCCAGGACAAACGCGGCAGTACTTC. This codes for CVTSDPGQTRQYF.

The rearrangement joins TRBV6-2 or TRBV6-3 to TRBJ2-4; TRBD2 matches 9 bases. There are 15 residues in the CDR3. Germline CDR1 MNHEY, CDR2 SVGEGT. V lost 6 bases to trimming and J lost 6 bases; unmatched junction nucleotides: 9. CDR3 protein: CASRPPELAGNIQYF. CDR3 bases: TGTGCCAGCAGGCCCCCGGAACTAGCGGGAAACATTCAGTACTTC.

This clonotype was recorded many times. This rearrangement joins TRBV12-3 or TRBV12-4 to TRBJ1-6, with D hard to call. The length of the CDR3 is 14 residues. V shed 3 bases and J shed 9 bases, with 12 bases lying between them. CDR3 region: CASSFVSRSSPLHF. CDR3 sequence (DNA): TGTGCCAGCAGTTTTGTGTCCAGGTCTTCACCCCTCCACTTT.

This clonotype came up many times. The J gene is TRBJ1-1, the V gene TRBV6-5; TRBD1 matches at 9 bases. The germline gives CDR1 MNHEY, CDR2 SVGAGI. After removal of 1 base from V and 1 base from J, the junction contained 4 bases not matched to a gene. The CDR3 totals 16 residues. CDR3 nucleotide sequence: TGTGCCAGCAGTTACTGGACAGGGGAAAAGAACACTGAAGCTTTCTTT. Amino acids: CASSYWTGEKNTEAFF.

The V call is TRBV7-2, the J call TRBJ2-3, with D perhaps given as TRBD1 or TRBD2 (5 bases each). Germline V gene lookup returns CDR1 SGHTA and CDR2 FQGNSA. V lost 3 bases, J lost 6 bases, and 10 bases lay in between. This CDR3 contains 13 residues. CDR3 DNA: TGTGCCAGCAGCTTCCCGGGGCGGGATACGCAGTATTTT. Translated, it gives CASSFPGRDTQYF.

The chain combines TRBV6-2 or TRBV6-3 with TRBJ2-7, with a tentative D call TRBD2 (6 bases). Germline V gene sequence: CDR1 MNHEY, CDR2 SVGEGT. V shed 6 bases and J shed 4 bases, with 16 bases lying between them. This CDR3 is 14 amino acids long. The CDR3 sequence: CASRYRGSRYEQYF. The CDR3 DNA reads as TGTGCCAGCAGGTACCGGGGGTCGCGTTACGAGCAGTACTTC.

V gene TRBV27 combines with J gene TRBJ2-3; unclear D gene. CDR3 size: 12 residues. Germline V gene lookup returns CDR1 MNHEY and CDR2 SMNVEV (reference sequence). V lost 7 bases and J lost 1, with 6 bases in between. The CDR3 protein is CASIGRTDTQYF. The CDR3 DNA sequence: TGTGCCAGCATCGGCCGCACAGATACGCAGTATTTT.